Each of the 31 T cell receptor beta chains below was sequenced from the same sample in a study of a mutant IDH1 vaccine in newly diagnosed glioma (dated by TCRdb to about 2021). These TCRs' antigens remain unknown. In the paper's terms, the time point label means: week 5, during vaccination. Every vaccine dose consisted of 300 ug of a 20-mer mutant IDH1 peptide in Montanide, administered subcutaneously together with topical imiquimod. The library came from the immunoSEQ multiplex PCR assay. TCRdb mirrors the immuneACCESS table, restricted to in-frame sequences. Some clones are absent from its copies; in checked studies, under half trace to an unresolved V gene, and the reason for the others is unknown. The sample records 75,000 to 85,000 clones, 90% to 95% of which are singletons. The ten largest make up roughly 0.6% of the sample. Sequenced here: PBMCs, sampled from a glioma patient whose treatment included an IDH1 peptide vaccine. All receptors come from a woman in her 50s with glioma.

The rearrangement joins TRBV19 to TRBJ1-4; 11 bases map to TRBD1. The CDR3 consists of 17 residues. Germline V gene lookup returns CDR1 LNHDA and CDR2 SQIVND (reference sequence). The ends lost 5 bases at V and 7 bases at J; junction bases unmatched: 12. The chain's CDR3 is CASSYALGQGAREKLFF. For the CDR3, the DNA is TGTGCCAGTAGTTACGCCCTCGGACAGGGGGCCCGTGAAAAACTGTTTTTT.

CDR3 in amino acids: CASRTGLMSADTQYF. The CDR3, as DNA: TGTGCCAGCAGGACAGGGTTAATGAGCGCAGATACGCAGTATTTT. The V gene is TRBV6-5, the J gene TRBJ2-3, with TRBD1 matching 7 bases. The CDR3 has 15 residues. J lost 4 bases, V lost 6 bases, and 10 bases had no gene match. Germline V lookup: CDR1 MNHEY, CDR2 SVGAGI.

The chain couples TRBV19 to TRBJ2-3; D is ambiguous. Germline CDR1 and CDR2: LNHDA and SQIVND (reference sequence). Trimming cost V 8 bases and J 5 bases, with 5 bases left between them. There are 10 residues in the CDR3. In DNA, the CDR3 is TGTGCCAGTGGGGTAGATACGCAGTATTTT. It translates to CASGVDTQYF.

V gene TRBV7-8 combines with J gene TRBJ2-3, with D perhaps given as TRBD1 or TRBD2 (5 bases each). The CDR3 extends over 15 amino acids. V was clipped by 1 base and J by 6 bases, with 14 bases between them. The germline V gene has CDR1 SGHVS and CDR2 FQNEAQ. The CDR3: CASSLGPSGTDTQYF. The CDR3 nucleotides read TGTGCCAGCAGCTTAGGACCCTCGGGGACGGATACGCAGTATTTT.

The chain couples TRBV27 to TRBJ1-5; D might be TRBD1 (5 bases). The ends were cut back, 5 bases at V and 9 bases at J, with 20 bases in the middle. Germline V CDR1 and CDR2: MNHEY, SMNVEV (reference sequence). This CDR3 has 15 amino acids. The CDR3 loop reads CASSPVWDLPRPQHF. CDR3 DNA sequence: TGTGCCAGCAGTCCAGTGTGGGACCTCCCCCGGCCCCAGCATTTT.

This chain joins TRBV23-1 and TRBJ2-7, with D perhaps TRBD2 (6 bases). TRBV23-1 falls under the ORF class, with uncertain function. Trimming removed 6 bases at V and 2 bases at J, with 32 bases between. The CDR3 length is 20 residues. The CDR3 coding sequence is TGCGCCAGCAGCCACGCCTGTTGTCCATCCCGCGGGGAAAAGACCTACGAGCAGTACTTC. It codes for CASSHACCPSRGEKTYEQYF.

The rearrangement uses TRBV29-1 and TRBJ1-1; D is possibly TRBD1 (6 bases). CDR1 is SQVTM and CDR2 is ANQGSEA in the germline V gene. V lost 6 bases and J lost 7, with 15 bases in between. The CDR3 covers 12 residues. The CDR3: CSVGGIQGEAFF. The CDR3 DNA is TGCAGCGTCGGAGGCATACAGGGTGAAGCTTTCTTT.

V gene TRBV15 combines with J gene TRBJ1-4; 7 nucleotides align to TRBD1. The CDR3 loop spans 15 amino acids. With V trimmed by 0 bases and J by 8 bases, 6 bases remained unmatched. Per germline, CDR1 LNHNV and CDR2 YYDKDF (reference sequence). The chain's CDR3 is CATSRDRGRSEKLFF. The DNA for the CDR3 is TGTGCCACCAGCAGAGATAGGGGGCGTTCGGAAAAACTGTTTTTT.

The J gene is TRBJ1-1, the V gene TRBV7-2; D not resolved. Looked up from germline, CDR1 is SGHTA and CDR2 is FQGNSA. CDR3 length: 11 amino acids. Deletions cut 2 bases from V and 6 bases from J, with 4 bases between. The CDR3 loop reads CASSLFAEAFF. CDR3 DNA sequence: TGTGCCAGCAGCTTATTCGCTGAAGCTTTCTTT. Full variable domain (remainder filled in from reference TRBV7-2 and TRBJ1-1): GAGVSQSPSNKVTEKGKDVELRCDPISGHTALYWYRQSLGQGLEFLIYFQGNSAPDKSGLPSDRFSAERTGGSVSTLTIQRTQQEDSAVYLCASSLFAEAFFGQGTRLTVV.

The chain carries TRBV5-1 and TRBJ1-5, with TRBD1 identical over 7 bases. CDR3 length: 15 residues. The ends lost 0 bases at V and 6 bases at J; junction bases unmatched: 6. CDR1 is SGHRS and CDR2 is YFSETQ in the germline V gene. Here the CDR3 reads CASSLDQGDGQPQHF. The CDR3 region has the DNA TGCGCCAGCAGCTTGGACCAGGGGGACGGTCAGCCCCAGCATTTT.

V usage is TRBV9 and J usage is TRBJ1-1; D not resolved. Germline-derived CDR1 and CDR2 are SGDLS and YYNGEE. Trimming stripped 0 bases from V and 0 bases from J, with 9 bases between. The length of the CDR3 is 15 residues. For the CDR3, the DNA is TGTGCCAGCAGCGTAGATCCGGGGATGAACACTGAAGCTTTCTTT. Translated, it gives CASSVDPGMNTEAFF.

CDR3 sequence (DNA): TGTGCCAGCAGTTTGGAGTCCACTGAAGCTTTCTTT. It encodes CASSLESTEAFF. The genes are TRBV28 and TRBJ1-1; D gene uncertain. This CDR3 is built from 12 residues. CDR1 and CDR2 (germline): MDHEN, SYDVKM. The V end lost 3 bases, the J end lost 4 bases, and 6 bases lay between the germline ends.

The genes are TRBV30 and TRBJ2-5, with a possible D match to TRBD1 (5 bases). The J call may be wrong; the DNA end is better matched by TRBJ2-7. This CDR3 is 14 amino acids long. The germline V gene encodes CDR1 GTSNPN and CDR2 SVGIG (reference sequence). The CDR3 is CAWRVDSHSYEQYF. The CDR3 region has the DNA TGTGCCTGGAGGGTAGACAGCCATTCCTACGAGCAGTACTTC.

The chain recombines TRBV11-2 with TRBJ1-2; possibly TRBD1 for D (5 bases). Germline V gives CDR1 SGHAT, CDR2 FQNNGV. The CDR3 sequence is 15 residues long. Trimming removed 1 base from V and 7 bases from J, with 16 bases in between. This CDR3 is CASSLGRGAGRGYTF. CDR3 nucleotides: TGTGCCAGCAGCTTAGGTCGTGGGGCAGGCCGTGGCTACACCTTC.

This chain joins TRBV5-5 and TRBJ1-5; the match to TRBD1 covers 8 bases. The V gene end was trimmed by 0 bases and the J gene end by 0 bases; junction bases not matched to a gene: 8. This CDR3 has 18 amino acids. Germline loops: CDR1 SGHKS, CDR2 YYEKEE (reference sequence). The CDR3 is CASSLESGGPYSNQPQHF. CDR3 DNA sequence: TGTGCCAGCAGCTTGGAGTCAGGGGGCCCATATAGCAATCAGCCCCAGCATTTT.

The chain recombines TRBV28 with TRBJ1-6; D remains unclear. V lost 0 bases and J lost 5, with 5 bases in between. CDR1 MDHEN and CDR2 SYDVKM come from the germline V gene. The CDR3 spans 14 residues. For the CDR3, the DNA is TGTGCCAGCAGTTTATGGCAGAATAATTCACCCCTCCACTTT. Its protein product is CASSLWQNNSPLHF.

This clone was seen once. The genes are TRBV29-1 and TRBJ1-3, with 7 bases that match TRBD1. Germline trimming cut 4 bases from V and 0 bases from J; bases unmatched to any gene: 12. CDR1 is SQVTM and CDR2 is ANQGSEA in the germline V gene. The CDR3 runs to 17 residues. The CDR3: CSVGGEGTDFSGNTIYF. In nucleotides, the CDR3 is TGCAGCGTTGGGGGTGAAGGGACAGATTTCTCTGGAAACACCATATATTTT.

This CDR3 is CASSLAGTASYEQYF. Written as DNA, the CDR3 is TGTGCCAGCAGCCTAGCAGGGACAGCAAGCTACGAGCAGTACTTC. The chain carries TRBV9 and TRBJ2-7, with 7 nucleotides matching TRBD1. This CDR3 contains 15 residues. Germline V gene sequence: CDR1 SGDLS, CDR2 YYNGEE. V dropped 4 bases and J dropped 3; count of bases not matched to a gene: 10.

The chain joins TRBV10-3 to TRBJ2-1; 8 bases fit TRBD2. The ends lost 7 bases at V and 10 bases at J; junction bases unmatched: 12. The CDR3 covers 14 residues. The germline V gene has CDR1 ENHRY and CDR2 SYGVKD. The CDR3 nucleotides are TGTGCCATCAATCCGGGACTAGGGGAGAGGGAGCAGTTCTTC. Its protein is CAINPGLGEREQFF.

This chain uses TRBV6-1 with TRBJ1-3; D remains unclear. Germline lookup yields CDR1 MNHNS and CDR2 SASEGT. V was trimmed by 5 bases and J by 0 bases, leaving 8 bases between them. The CDR3 is 14 amino acids. The CDR3 loop reads CASSLEPSGNTIYF. The CDR3 DNA reads as TGTGCCAGCAGTCTGGAGCCCTCTGGAAACACCATATATTTT.

This CDR3 is CASSQGLYQETQYF. The CDR3 DNA follows: TGTGCCAGCAGCCAGGGTCTTTACCAAGAGACCCAGTACTTC. V is TRBV7-8 and J is TRBJ2-5, with D perhaps TRBD1 (5 bases). The germline CDR1 and CDR2 sequences are SGHVS and FQNEAQ. This CDR3 spans 14 amino acids. Between the trimmed V and J ends, which lost 5 bases and 0 bases, there was a span of 10 bases.

This clone was observed a single time. The gene calls are TRBV6-5 and TRBJ2-7; 9 bases map to TRBD1. Germline V CDR1 and CDR2: MNHEY, SVGAGI. V shed 11 bases, J shed 6 bases, and the junction held 14 bases outside the gene matches. This CDR3 comprises 14 residues. The CDR3 DNA reads TGTGCCGGAAGGGGCCGGACAGGGGTCCCCGAGCAGTACTTC. Translated: CAGRGRTGVPEQYF.

This chain uses TRBV10-3 with TRBJ2-7, with 7 bases identical to TRBD1. Germline V gene sequence: CDR1 ENHRY, CDR2 SYGVKD. Trimming cost V 6 bases and J 1 base; bases outside gene matches: 3. The CDR3 consists of 13 residues. The CDR3 DNA is TGTGCCATCAGATTGGGACAGTCCTACGAGCAGTACTTC. Amino acid sequence: CAIRLGQSYEQYF.

This clone was found once. The J gene is TRBJ2-1, the V gene TRBV5-1; unclear D gene. Germline V gene data show CDR1 as SGHRS and CDR2 as YFSETQ. Trimming stripped 0 bases from V and 2 bases from J, with 12 bases between. The CDR3 contains 16 residues. The CDR3 region has the DNA TGCGCCAGCAGCTTGGAAGGACCAAGAACCTACAATGAGCAGTTCTTC. It yields the protein CASSLEGPRTYNEQFF.

This rearrangement joins TRBV7-2 to TRBJ1-1; 8 bases match TRBD1. With V trimmed by 3 bases and J by 6 bases, 3 bases remained unmatched. The CDR3 extends over 13 amino acids. Germline values: CDR1 SGHTA, CDR2 FQGNSA. The CDR3 sequence is CASSLDRVAEAFF. CDR3 nucleotides: TGTGCCAGCAGCTTGGACAGGGTGGCTGAAGCTTTCTTT.

The V and J genes are TRBV11-3 and TRBJ2-1; possibly TRBD1 for D (8 bases). V lost 4 bases to trimming and J lost 6 bases, with 16 bases between them. This CDR3 spans 15 amino acids. The germline V gene encodes CDR1 SGHNT and CDR2 YENEEA. The CDR3 sequence: CASSSTGGEGNEQFF. CDR3 sequence (DNA): TGTGCCAGCAGCTCCACAGGGGGGGAAGGCAATGAGCAGTTCTTC.

Written as DNA, the CDR3 is TGCGCCAGCAGTATACAGGGAGATGAAAAACTGTTTTTT. It specifies CASSIQGDEKLFF. The chain uses TRBV5-1 and TRBJ1-4, with D maybe TRBD1 (6 bases). Germline V gene lookup returns CDR1 SGHRS and CDR2 YFSETQ. The germline V and J ends were trimmed by 5 bases and 6 bases, with 11 bases remaining between them. CDR3 length equals 13 residues.

This chain links TRBV19 with TRBJ2-7, with TRBD2 identical over 11 bases. This CDR3 region has 16 residues. V shed 6 bases and J 1 base; nucleotides not matched to a gene: 8. CDR1 is LNHDA, CDR2 SQIVND, per germline (reference sequence). The CDR3 DNA sequence: TGTGCCAGTAGGGCCCGGACTAGCGGGTTGTCCTACGAGCAGTACTTC. Amino acid sequence: CASRARTSGLSYEQYF.

V gene TRBV28 combines with J gene TRBJ2-7; D possibly corresponds to TRBD2 (5 bases). This CDR3 is 12 amino acids long. Per germline, CDR1 MDHEN and CDR2 SYDVKM. The ends were cut back, 6 bases at V and 4 bases at J, with 10 bases in the middle. Written as DNA, the CDR3 is TGTGCCAGCAGCCAAGACTATTACGAGCAGTACTTC. It yields the protein CASSQDYYEQYF. The full variable domain, with the rest looked up from reference TRBV28 and TRBJ2-7, is DVKVTQSSRYLVKRTGEKVFLECVQDMDHENMFWYRQDPGLGLRLIYFSYDVKMKEKGDIPEGYSVSREKKERFSLILESASTNQTSMYLCASSQDYYEQYFGPGTRLTVT.

This sequence joins TRBV5-1 and TRBJ2-2; D is perhaps TRBD2 (7 bases). This CDR3 is 15 amino acids long. Per the germline V gene, CDR1 is SGHRS and CDR2 is YFSETQ. V gave up 0 bases and J gave up 6 bases, with 12 bases separating them. CDR3 coding DNA: TGCGCCAGCAGCTTGGCCGCGGGGGCCGCCGGGGAGCTGTTTTTT. The encoded protein is CASSLAAGAAGELFF.

The chain uses TRBV6-1 and TRBJ1-4; D ambiguous. The CDR3 has 14 residues. The V end lost 6 bases, the J end lost 6 bases, and 14 bases lay between the germline ends. Germline-derived CDR1 and CDR2 are MNHNS and SASEGT. This CDR3 reads CASRSRRYDEKLFF. The DNA for the CDR3 is TGTGCCAGCAGATCCCGGAGGTATGATGAAAAACTGTTTTTT.